This TCR beta chain was sequenced in a study of Ad26.COV2.S vaccination and SARS-CoV-2 variants. Study-level background: Intramuscular Ad26.COV2.S doses were given once or twice, 56 days apart. Study outcomes and limitations: The TCR-based breadth and depth measures might underestimate overall T cell responses. Greater spike-specific TCR breadth was seen in vaccine recipients than in placebo recipients.

Treatment in this sample: 19 received Ad26.COV2.S at low or high dose, single or two shots; five or six received placebo; per-sample allocation not given. Specimens were obtained on day 63 following the first vaccine or placebo injection. In the vaccine, an Ad26 vector expressed the SARS-CoV-2 spike of the Wuhan strain. Notes on this clone: What it binds is not known.

Germline V lookup: CDR1 SGHTA, CDR2 FQGTGA. The CDR3 is 15 amino acids. The ends were cut back, 1 base at V and 2 bases at J, with 12 bases in the middle. Assay used: immunoSEQ multiplex PCR; TCRdb lists only in-frame clones, some missing. The sample consists of some 400,000 clones, around 91% of them appearing once. V and J are TRBV7-3 and TRBJ2-7, with no clear D. The TCR comes from a person aged 18-65 years who received the Ad26.COV2.S COVID-19 vaccine or a placebo. Sequenced here: peripheral blood, sampled in a trial of Ad26.COV2.S vaccine versus placebo. The CDR3 protein is CASSLRTVLTYEQYF. CDR3 coding DNA: TGTGCCAGCAGCTTAAGAACAGTCCTGACCTACGAGCAGTACTTC. The full variable domain, with the rest looked up from reference TRBV7-3 and TRBJ2-7, is GAGVSQTPSNKVTEKGKYVELRCDPISGHTALYWYRQSLGQGPEFLIYFQGTGAADDSGLPNDRFFAVRPEGSVSTLKIQRTERGDSAVYLCASSLRTVLTYEQYFGPGTRLTVT.